This is a list of T cell receptor beta chains from one sample in a study of T cell changes during pregnancy in multiple sclerosis. Produced via immunoSEQ multiplex PCR; TCRdb's table is partial and in-frame only. The sample comprises around 66,000 clones, roughly 89% of which are singletons, and roughly 1.4% rests with the top ten. This material consisted of peripheral blood, taken after pregnancy. The receptors were gathered from a female donor in good health, enrolled as a control in a pregnancy study. Each CDR3 is given with its conserved first and last residue. The order of the fields is V gene, J gene, D gene, CDR3 DNA, CDR3 protein. A D gene is named only where the DNA matches it firmly.

TRBV5-4,TRBJ1-1,NA,TGTGCCAGCAGCTTGGGGGGGGTGCCTGAAGCTTTCTTT,CASSLGGVPEAFF
TRBV5-4,TRBJ2-7,NA,TGTGCCAGCAGTTTTGACAGTTCCCACGAGCAGTACTTC,CASSFDSSHEQYF
TRBV6-1,TRBJ2-1,NA,TGTGCCAGCAGTAAGAGCCAAAACAATGAGCAGTTCTTC,CASSKSQNNEQFF
TRBV11-1,TRBJ2-1,TRBD1,TGTGCCAGCAGCCCTACCGGACAGGCAAGCTCCTACAATGAGCAGTTCTTC,CASSPTGQASSYNEQFF
TRBV7-9,TRBJ2-7,NA,TGTGCCAGCAGCTTAGCTGGTACGTACAGGGACGCTCACGAGCAGTACTTC,CASSLAGTYRDAHEQYF
TRBV5-1,TRBJ1-1,TRBD1,TGCGCCAGCAGATCAAACCTGGGACAGATTAACACTGAAGCTTTCTTT,CASRSNLGQINTEAFF
TRBV5-1,TRBJ2-3,TRBD1,TGCGCCAGCAGCAAGTCCGGGACAGGCTCTTCGGATACGCAGTATTTT,CASSKSGTGSSDTQYF
TRBV5-8,TRBJ1-2,NA,TGTGCCAGCAGCTTGGAACGGGGTGCCAGCTTTTGGAATGGCTACACCTTC,CASSLERGASFWNGYTF
TRBV30,TRBJ1-2,NA,TGTGCCCGCGGGGAGGGTTATGGCTACACCTTC,CARGEGYGYTF
TRBV30,TRBJ1-3,TRBD1,TGTGCCTGGACTCAGGGGGCTGGAAACACCATATATTTT,CAWTQGAGNTIYF
TRBV12-5,TRBJ2-1,TRBD2,TGTGCTAGTGGGAGGACTAGCGGGGGGCAAGCCTACAATGAGCAGTTCTTC,CASGRTSGGQAYNEQFF
TRBV19,TRBJ1-2,NA,TGTGCCACGAAACAGGGTAACTATGGCTACACCTTC,CATKQGNYGYTF
TRBV2,TRBJ2-7,NA,TGTGCCAGCAGTGAAGCCCAGGGCTACTCCTACGAGCAGTACTTC,CASSEAQGYSYEQYF
TRBV5-5,TRBJ2-3,TRBD2,TGTGCCAGCAGCACCCTAGCGGGGGGTGGAGATACGCAGTATTTT,CASSTLAGGGDTQYF
TRBV30,TRBJ1-2,TRBD1,TGTGCCTGGAGTGTACTATGGACAGGGGGCTACACCTTC,CAWSVLWTGGYTF
TRBV7-2,TRBJ1-4,NA,TGTGCCAGCAGCTTAGCGGGGGGACCCGTAGGTGAAAAACTGTTTTTT,CASSLAGGPVGEKLFF
TRBV27,TRBJ1-5,TRBD1,TGTGCCAGCAGCCTCCTCGCGACAGGGACGGGTCAGCCCCAGCATTTT,CASSLLATGTGQPQHF
TRBV12-5,TRBJ2-2,NA,TGTGCTAGTGGTTTGGTCTCAGGGTTCACCGGGGAGCTGTTTTTT,CASGLVSGFTGELFF
TRBV19,TRBJ2-7,NA,TGTGCCAGTAGTATCGGCAGGGGAAATTTCTACGAGCAGTACTTC,CASSIGRGNFYEQYF
TRBV5-4,TRBJ1-6,TRBD1,TGTGCCAGCAGCGAAGGGGGCAGGGGGAACGTTTCACCCCTCCACTTT,CASSEGGRGNVSPLHF
TRBV7-2,TRBJ1-2,NA,TGTGCCAGCAGCACACTAGCGGTTAACTATGGCTACACCTTC,CASSTLAVNYGYTF
TRBV6-1,TRBJ1-1,NA,TGTGCCAGCCAGGCAGGGTTGAACACTGAAGCTTTCTTT,CASQAGLNTEAFF